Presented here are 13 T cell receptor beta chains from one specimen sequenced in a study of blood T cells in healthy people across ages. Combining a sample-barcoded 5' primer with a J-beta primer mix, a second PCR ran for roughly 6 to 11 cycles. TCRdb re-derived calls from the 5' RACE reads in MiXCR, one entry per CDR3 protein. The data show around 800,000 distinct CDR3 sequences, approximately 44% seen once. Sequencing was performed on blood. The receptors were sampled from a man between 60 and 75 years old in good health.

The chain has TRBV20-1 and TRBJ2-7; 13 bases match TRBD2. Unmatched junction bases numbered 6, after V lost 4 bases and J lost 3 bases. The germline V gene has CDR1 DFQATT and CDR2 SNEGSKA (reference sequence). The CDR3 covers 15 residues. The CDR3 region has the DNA TGCAGTGCTATGACTGGACTAGCGGGGGACTACGAGCAGTACTTC. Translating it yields CSAMTGLAGDYEQYF.

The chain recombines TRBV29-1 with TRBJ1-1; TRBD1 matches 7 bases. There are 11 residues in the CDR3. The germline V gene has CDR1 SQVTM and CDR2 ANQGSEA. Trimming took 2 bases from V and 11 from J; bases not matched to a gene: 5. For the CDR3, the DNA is TGCAGCGTTGAATCACAGGGGAGGGCTTTCTTT. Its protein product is CSVESQGRAFF.

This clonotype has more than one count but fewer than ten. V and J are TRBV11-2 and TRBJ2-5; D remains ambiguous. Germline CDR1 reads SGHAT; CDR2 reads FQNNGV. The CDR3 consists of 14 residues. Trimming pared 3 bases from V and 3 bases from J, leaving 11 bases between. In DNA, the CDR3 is TGTGCCAGCAGCTTGGACCAACCAGAAGAGACCCAGTACTTC. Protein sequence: CASSLDQPEETQYF. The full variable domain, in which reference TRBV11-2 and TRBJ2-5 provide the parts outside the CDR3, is EAGVAQSPRYKIIEKRQSVAFWCNPISGHATLYWYQQILGQGPKLLIQFQNNGVVDDSQLPKDRFSAERLKGVDSTLKIQPAKLEDSAVYLCASSLDQPEETQYFGPGTRLLVL.

CDR3 in amino acids: CASSELGRQGISGNTIYF. In DNA form, the CDR3 reads TGTGCCAGCAGTGAATTGGGGCGACAGGGAATCTCTGGAAACACCATATATTTT. The chain links TRBV25-1 to TRBJ1-3; 7 bases are shared with TRBD1. V was pared by 1 base and J by 0 bases, with 9 bases of the junction left unmatched. The CDR3 contains 18 residues. The germline V gene has CDR1 MGHDK and CDR2 SYGVNS.

The CDR3 protein is CASSLTPGASYEQYF. CDR3 nucleotides: TGTGCCAGCAGCTTAACGCCAGGGGCCTCCTACGAGCAGTACTTC. The V and J genes are TRBV7-2 and TRBJ2-7; D possibly corresponds to TRBD1 (6 bases). This CDR3 comprises 15 residues. Trimming removed 2 bases from V and 0 bases from J, with 11 bases in between. Germline values: CDR1 SGHTA, CDR2 FQGNSA.

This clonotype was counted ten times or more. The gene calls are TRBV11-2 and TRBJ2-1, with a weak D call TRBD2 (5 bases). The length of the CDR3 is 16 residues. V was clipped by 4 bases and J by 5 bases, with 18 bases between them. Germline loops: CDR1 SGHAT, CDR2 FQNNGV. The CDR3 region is CASSSFLRTQDNEQFF. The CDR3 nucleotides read TGTGCCAGCAGCTCTTTTCTGAGGACTCAAGACAATGAGCAGTTCTTC.

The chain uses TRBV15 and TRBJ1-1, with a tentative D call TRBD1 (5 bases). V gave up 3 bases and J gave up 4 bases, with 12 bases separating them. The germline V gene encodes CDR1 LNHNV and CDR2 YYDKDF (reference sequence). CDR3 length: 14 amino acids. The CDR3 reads CATSSRVGSTEAFF. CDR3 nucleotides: TGTGCCACCAGCAGCAGGGTTGGGAGCACTGAAGCTTTCTTT. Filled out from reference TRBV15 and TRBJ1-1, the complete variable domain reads DAMVIQNPRYQVTQFGKPVTLSCSQTLNHNVMYWYQQKSSQAPKLLFHYYDKDFNNEADTPDNFQSRRPNTSFCFLDIRSPGLGDTAMYLCATSSRVGSTEAFFGQGTRLTVV.

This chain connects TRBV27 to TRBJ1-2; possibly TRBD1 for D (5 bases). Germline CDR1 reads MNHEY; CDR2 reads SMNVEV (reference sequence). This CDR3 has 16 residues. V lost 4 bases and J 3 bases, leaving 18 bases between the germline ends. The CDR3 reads CASSSVRDSGDYGYTF. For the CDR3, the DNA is TGTGCCAGCAGTTCCGTCAGGGATTCGGGGGACTATGGCTACACCTTC.

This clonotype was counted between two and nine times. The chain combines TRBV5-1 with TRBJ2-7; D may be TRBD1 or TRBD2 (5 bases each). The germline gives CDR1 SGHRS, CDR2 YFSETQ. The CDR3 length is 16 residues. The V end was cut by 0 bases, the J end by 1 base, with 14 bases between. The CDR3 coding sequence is TGCGCCAGCAGCTTGGGCGCCCGGGACGGGTCCTACGAGCAGTACTTC. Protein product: CASSLGARDGSYEQYF.

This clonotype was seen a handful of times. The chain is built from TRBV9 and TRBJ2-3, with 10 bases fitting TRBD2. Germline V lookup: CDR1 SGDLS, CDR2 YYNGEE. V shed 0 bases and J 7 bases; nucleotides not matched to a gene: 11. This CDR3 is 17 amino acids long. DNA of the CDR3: TGTGCCAGCAGCGTAGTAGCGGGGGGCCCCAGCGGGTATACGCAGTATTTT. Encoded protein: CASSVVAGGPSGYTQYF.

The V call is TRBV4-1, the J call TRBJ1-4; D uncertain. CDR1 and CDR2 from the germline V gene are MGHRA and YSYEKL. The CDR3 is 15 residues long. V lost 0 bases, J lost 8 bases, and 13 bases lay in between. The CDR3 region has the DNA TGCGCCAGCAGCCAAGAGGGGAAAAGAAGCGAAAAACTGTTTTTT. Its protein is CASSQEGKRSEKLFF.

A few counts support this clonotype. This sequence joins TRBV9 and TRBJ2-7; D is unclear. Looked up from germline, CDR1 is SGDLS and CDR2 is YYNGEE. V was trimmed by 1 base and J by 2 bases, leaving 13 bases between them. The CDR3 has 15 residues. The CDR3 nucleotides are TGTGCCAGCAGCGTACGGGCAGGTCTTACCTACGAGCAGTACTTC. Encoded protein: CASSVRAGLTYEQYF.

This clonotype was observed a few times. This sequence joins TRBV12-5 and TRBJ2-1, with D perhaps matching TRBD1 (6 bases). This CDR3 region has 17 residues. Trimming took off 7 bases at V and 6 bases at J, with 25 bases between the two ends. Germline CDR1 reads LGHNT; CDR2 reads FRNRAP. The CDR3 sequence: CASAPTGTTGRGNEQFF. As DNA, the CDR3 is TGTGCTAGTGCCCCGACCGGGACAACCGGCAGGGGCAATGAGCAGTTCTTC.